This T cell receptor (beta chain) was obtained from a study of blood T cell repertoires in COVID-19. Across the whole study: The cDNA or gDNA used as material had been derived from T cells, B-cell-depleted T cells, or PBMCs.

The table came from immunoSEQ multiplex PCR; TCRdb's copy has only in-frame clones and leaves some out. The sample gives fewer than 450,000 clones, 88% of which show up once; approximately 7.3% is in the top ten. The CDR3 runs to 11 residues. Looked up from germline, CDR1 is DFQATT and CDR2 is SNEGSKA (reference sequence). V was pared by 6 bases and J by 7 bases, with 12 bases between. This sequence was found in a woman aged 70 to 79 with COVID-19, enrolled during active disease. The chain joins TRBV20-1 to TRBJ1-2, with D unresolved. Input material: peripheral blood. The CDR3 here is CSARPPGGYTF. The CDR3 bases are TGCAGTGCGAGACCCCCGGGTGGCTACACCTTC.